What follows are 25 T cell receptor beta chains derived from one specimen sequenced in a study of regulatory T cells in long-lasting Graves disease. The authors built TCR beta libraries using iRepertoire HTBI primers and Arm-PCR of CDR3 regions. Each CDR3 protein is one row after TCRdb ran MiXCR on the multiplex PCR reads. The sample holds around 400,000 distinct CDR3 sequences, under 25% seen once. Indicated time point: persistent/refractory GD, antithyroid drugs over 5 years with positive TRAb. PBMC RNA served as the TCR library source. The sequences come from peripheral blood mononuclear cells (PBMCs), collected when the disease was refractory, from a patient treated with antithyroid drugs. The origin of the receptors is a female donor with Graves disease.

This clonotype has only a few counts. This rearrangement joins TRBV6-5 to TRBJ1-4; D is unclear. V was pared by 2 bases and J by 3 bases, with 4 bases between. Germline lookup yields CDR1 MNHEY and CDR2 SVGAGI. This CDR3 region has 13 residues. DNA of the CDR3: TGTGCCAGCAGTTACGTGGCTAATGAAAAACTGTTTTTT. It codes for CASSYVANEKLFF.

The rearrangement uses TRBV2 and TRBJ2-7, with 12 bases matching TRBD1. The CDR3 spans 15 residues. Per germline, CDR1 SNHLY and CDR2 FYNNEI. Trimming took 7 bases from V and 5 from J; bases not matched to a gene: 9. The CDR3 coding sequence is TGTGCCAGCACATCCGGGACAGGGGGCTTCCACGAGCAGTACTTC. Its protein is CASTSGTGGFHEQYF.

The table lists this clonotype with a few counts. A single base separates this from a much larger clone, so it may be a read error. The chain is built from TRBV15 and TRBJ1-1; TRBD1 is a possible D gene (5 bases). CDR3 length equals 13 residues. Germline CDR1 LNHNV, CDR2 YYDKDF (reference sequence). CDR3 nucleotides: TGTGCCACCAGCAGAGGACAGAACACTGAAGCTCTCTTT. Protein product: CATSRGQNTEALF.

The table lists this clonotype with a few counts. The chain links TRBV6-1 to TRBJ2-2; 9 bases match TRBD2. V shed 10 bases, J shed 5 bases, and the junction held 5 bases outside the gene matches. Germline V gene sequence: CDR1 MNHNS, CDR2 SASEGT. The CDR3 extends over 13 amino acids. As DNA, the CDR3 is TGTGCCATAGCTAGCGGGAAAACCGGGGAGCTGTTTTTT. Translated, it gives CAIASGKTGELFF.

This clonotype was seen a handful of times. The chain joins TRBV20-1 to TRBJ2-7; the match to TRBD2 covers 7 bases. The germline gives CDR1 DFQATT, CDR2 SNEGSKA (reference sequence). Trimming removed 0 bases from V and 3 bases from J; junction bases left unmatched: 8. The CDR3 sequence is 15 residues long. In DNA, the CDR3 is TGCAGTGCTAGAGATTTAAGCGGGGTTTTCTACGAGCAGTACTTC. Protein product: CSARDLSGVFYEQYF.

There are a few counts of this clonotype. This chain links TRBV25-1 with TRBJ2-2; 7 bases agree with TRBD1. The CDR3 extends over 13 amino acids. Germline CDR1 is MGHDK and CDR2 is SYGVNS. Trimming cost V 4 bases and J 7 bases; bases outside gene matches: 3. The DNA for the CDR3 is TGTGCCAGCAGTGCGACAGGGTACGGGGAGCTGTTTTTT. Its translation: CASSATGYGELFF.

This clonotype was observed at least ten times. J is TRBJ2-7 and V is TRBV28; tentatively, D is TRBD2 (6 bases). This CDR3 region has 14 residues. Germline V lookup: CDR1 MDHEN, CDR2 SYDVKM. The V and J ends lost 8 bases and 2 bases respectively, with 16 bases between them. CDR3 in amino acids: CASSEGASPYEQYF. The CDR3 coding sequence is TGTGCCAGCTCGGAGGGCGCTAGCCCCTACGAGCAGTACTTC.

The chain carries TRBV29-1 and TRBJ2-2; a weak D match, TRBD1 (6 bases). Germline values: CDR1 SQVTM, CDR2 ANQGSEA. There are 13 residues in the CDR3. V lost 2 bases and J lost 6, with 10 bases in between. The CDR3 here is CSVEYEGAGELFF. In DNA, the CDR3 is TGCAGCGTTGAATATGAGGGGGCCGGGGAGCTGTTTTTT.

The chain combines TRBV4-1 with TRBJ1-1; no clear D. The CDR3 loop spans 15 amino acids. V lost 5 bases and J lost 1, with 14 bases in between. Germline lookup yields CDR1 MGHRA and CDR2 YSYEKL. The DNA for the CDR3 is TGCGCCAGCAGCTATCCAGGCACGGGGAACACTGAAGCTTTCTTT. Translated: CASSYPGTGNTEAFF.

This clonotype was seen more than once but under ten times. The rearrangement uses TRBV29-1 and TRBJ1-1; D gene ambiguous. Germline assignment: CDR1 SQVTM and CDR2 ANQGSEA. This CDR3 contains 13 residues. V lost 7 bases to trimming and J lost 0 bases, with 12 bases between them. The CDR3 sequence: CSGRVGMNTEAFF. CDR3 coding DNA: TGCAGCGGCCGGGTAGGAATGAACACTGAAGCTTTCTTT.

This chain joins TRBV7-9 and TRBJ2-2, with D hard to call. The V gene's germline CDR1 is SEHNR and CDR2 FQNEAQ (reference sequence). This CDR3 is built from 12 residues. Trimming removed 7 bases from V and 6 bases from J, with 9 bases in between. CDR3 in amino acids: CASNFAAGELFF. The CDR3 DNA reads TGTGCCAGCAACTTCGCGGCCGGGGAGCTGTTTTTT.

Many counts were recorded for this clonotype. The chain employs TRBV2 and TRBJ2-2; 7 bases map to TRBD2. This CDR3 spans 15 amino acids. CDR1 is SNHLY, CDR2 FYNNEI, per germline. The J segment lost 7 bases and the V segment lost 5 bases, leaving 10 bases of the junction unmatched. The CDR3 nucleotides are TGTGCCAGCAGTCCCCAAGGGAGGGGTGGCGGGGAGCTGTTTTTT. Its translation is CASSPQGRGGGELFF.

This chain joins TRBV2 and TRBJ2-3, with 10 bases fitting TRBD1. V dropped 4 bases and J dropped 1; count of bases not matched to a gene: 14. The germline gives CDR1 SNHLY, CDR2 FYNNEI. The CDR3 runs to 19 residues. The DNA for the CDR3 is TGTGCCAGCAGTGCGCAACCCCGACAGGGGGCGGGGGGCACAGATACGCAGTATTTT. Its protein is CASSAQPRQGAGGTDTQYF.

This clonotype came up many times. The J gene is TRBJ2-5, the V gene TRBV27, with TRBD1 as a possible D gene (6 bases). The ends were cut back, 8 bases at V and 5 bases at J, with 18 bases in the middle. CDR3 length equals 14 residues. Germline V gene data show CDR1 as MNHEY and CDR2 as SMNVEV (reference sequence). Written as DNA, the CDR3 is TGTGCCAGCTACCAAACAGGGCGGCGCGAGACCCAGTACTTC. As protein: CASYQTGRRETQYF.

This clonotype was counted between two and nine times. The rearrangement uses TRBV12-3 or TRBV12-4 and TRBJ2-1; 8 bases are a match to TRBD2. The CDR3 length is 15 residues. The ends lost 6 bases at V and 8 bases at J; junction bases unmatched: 12. This CDR3 is CASSSLAVYKDEQFF. The CDR3 bases are TGTGCCAGCAGCTCACTAGCGGTTTATAAGGATGAGCAGTTCTTC.

The genes are TRBV7-3 and TRBJ2-3, with D uncertain. In germline, CDR1 is SGHTA, CDR2 FQGTGA. The CDR3 is 14 residues long. With 5 bases removed from V and 0 bases from J, the gap between germline ends came to 9 bases. CDR3 amino acids: CASSRNPSTDTQYF. Here the CDR3 DNA reads TGTGCCAGCAGCAGAAACCCTAGCACAGATACGCAGTATTTT.

This clonotype was observed a handful of times. The chain recombines TRBV5-1 with TRBJ1-1, with D perhaps TRBD1 (6 bases). Trimming left V 0 bases short and J 0 bases short, with 12 bases between. Germline CDR1 SGHRS, CDR2 YFSETQ. The CDR3 length is 16 residues. Written as DNA, the CDR3 is TGCGCCAGCAGCTTGGAGATACAGGGATTGAACACTGAAGCTTTCTTT. Its translation is CASSLEIQGLNTEAFF.

The J gene is TRBJ2-3, the V gene TRBV7-9; 11 bases align to TRBD2. Trimming took 3 bases from V and 2 from J; bases not matched to a gene: 4. The CDR3 loop spans 16 amino acids. Germline V CDR1 and CDR2: SEHNR, FQNEAQ (reference sequence). The CDR3 loop is CASSFTSGGYTDTQYF. Written as DNA, the CDR3 is TGTGCCAGCAGCTTCACTAGCGGGGGATACACAGATACGCAGTATTTT.

This clonotype was counted between two and nine times. The chain uses TRBV5-5 and TRBJ1-1, with D maybe TRBD1 (5 bases). The V gene's germline CDR1 is SGHKS and CDR2 YYEKEE (reference sequence). The V gene lost 0 bases and the J gene lost 0 bases, with 12 bases spanning the gap. The CDR3 is made up of 16 amino acids. The chain's CDR3 is CASSLGSAGMNTEAFF. CDR3 DNA sequence: TGTGCCAGCAGCTTGGGTAGCGCAGGGATGAACACTGAAGCTTTCTTT.

This chain joins TRBV6-1 and TRBJ2-1; tentative D call: TRBD1 (7 bases). Germline lookup yields CDR1 MNHNS and CDR2 SASEGT. The CDR3 extends over 14 amino acids. Trimming removed 8 bases from V and 9 bases from J, with 20 bases in between. CDR3 in amino acids: CASGQGGRAIEQFF. The DNA of the CDR3 is TGTGCCAGCGGTCAGGGGGGAAGAGCAATTGAGCAGTTCTTC.

This clonotype came up once. Possible read error: a much larger clone is one base away. J is TRBJ1-5 and V is TRBV15, with D perhaps matching TRBD1 (5 bases). Germline V gene sequence: CDR1 LNHNV, CDR2 YYDKDF (reference sequence). The CDR3 is 15 residues long. This CDR3 is CATSRDLGGDQPRHF. CDR3 nucleotides: TGTGCCACCAGCAGAGATTTGGGAGGGGATCAGCCCCGGCATTTT.

The genes are TRBV29-1 and TRBJ1-2; D unresolved. Trimming cost V 1 base and J 9 bases, with 6 bases left between them. The CDR3 consists of 10 residues. CDR1 is SQVTM, CDR2 ANQGSEA, per germline. CDR3 protein: CSVEGGRYTF. DNA of the CDR3: TGCAGCGTTGAAGGAGGCCGCTACACCTTC.

This clonotype was counted a few times. V usage is TRBV20-1 and J usage is TRBJ1-5, with TRBD1 as a possible D gene (5 bases). There are 13 residues in the CDR3. CDR1 is DFQATT, CDR2 SNEGSKA, per germline (reference sequence). The V end was cut by 7 bases, the J end by 2 bases, with 12 bases between. The CDR3 sequence: CSGGGVGNQPQHF. CDR3 DNA: TGCAGTGGTGGAGGGGTCGGCAATCAGCCCCAGCATTTT.

This clonotype came up many times. V is TRBV30 and J is TRBJ2-5; 8 nucleotides line up with TRBD1. Looked up from germline, CDR1 is GTSNPN and CDR2 is SVGIG (reference sequence). V gave up 0 bases and J gave up 4 bases; unmatched junction bases: 7. This CDR3 has 15 amino acids. The CDR3 spells CAWSVGGTGGETQYF. DNA of the CDR3: TGTGCCTGGAGTGTAGGCGGGACAGGAGGAGAGACCCAGTACTTC.

This clonotype was observed at least ten times. The chain is built from TRBV29-1 and TRBJ1-2; D unclear. Germline lookup yields CDR1 SQVTM and CDR2 ANQGSEA. The V and J ends lost 6 bases and 6 bases respectively, with 11 bases between them. The CDR3 has 11 residues. CDR3: CSVAGEDGYTF. The DNA for the CDR3 is TGCAGCGTGGCCGGGGAAGATGGCTACACCTTC.